The sequence of this T cell receptor (beta chain) was determined in a study of T-cell reconstitution after alpha-beta-depleted transplantation in children. The V and J ends lost 7 bases and 0 bases respectively, with 14 bases between them. This CDR3 is built from 15 residues. Germline V CDR1 and CDR2: MNHNS, SASEGT. Unique molecular identifiers were used to barcode this TCRbeta library. TCRdb re-analysed the PCR reads in MiXCR, keeping a single row per CDR3 protein. The sample contains some 490,000 distinct CDR3 sequences, 12% of which appear only once. This chain joins TRBV6-1 and TRBJ2-3; tentatively, D is TRBD2 (6 bases). This clonotype was obtained from a human donor who donated a stem cell graft to a child with combined immunodeficiency. Sequencing used PBMCs from the stem cell graft donor, obtained from the stem cell graft. The DNA for the CDR3 is TGTGCCAGCACCAGAGCGGGTCCGAGCACAGATACGCAGTATTTT. Encoded protein: CASTRAGPSTDTQYF.